One and the same sample provided the 5 T cell receptor beta chains below, sequenced in a study. TCRdb re-derived calls from the 5' RACE reads in MiXCR, one entry per CDR3 protein. The sample has 10,000 to 14,000 distinct CDR3 sequences, 40% to 55% seen once; the top ten hold around 11%. Source material: tumor-infiltrating naive CD4+ T cells sorted from the breast tumor. Subset in this sample: naive CD4+ T cells, CD4+CD45RA+CD25-. The receptor source for this set is a female donor with breast cancer.

The sample holds a few counts of this clonotype. This chain connects TRBV20-1 to TRBJ2-7; 9 nucleotides line up with TRBD2. The germline V gene encodes CDR1 DFQATT and CDR2 SNEGSKA (reference sequence). V was pared by 5 bases and J by 2 bases, with 4 bases of the junction left unmatched. The CDR3 contains 13 residues. The CDR3 nucleotides are TGCAGTGCTGGTAGCGGGGGAGCCTACGAGCAGTACTTC. This gives the protein CSAGSGGAYEQYF.

The rearrangement links TRBV20-1 to TRBJ2-1; 9 bases line up with TRBD2. J was trimmed by 6 bases and V by 2 bases; bases with no gene match: 8. The CDR3 has 15 residues. The germline V gene has CDR1 DFQATT and CDR2 SNEGSKA (reference sequence). This CDR3 reads CSARNSGTSPNEQFF. The CDR3 nucleotides read TGCAGTGCTAGAAACTCCGGGACTAGCCCCAATGAGCAGTTCTTC.

This clonotype was detected a few times. The V and J genes are TRBV12-3 or TRBV12-4 and TRBJ2-1, with 13 bases matching TRBD2. V lost 4 bases and J lost 9; bases outside the gene matches: 6. The CDR3 consists of 15 residues. CDR3 in DNA: TGTGCCAGCAGTTCCACTAGCGGGAGGGCCTTTGAGCAGTTCTTC. Encoded protein: CASSSTSGRAFEQFF.

The genes are TRBV6-1 and TRBJ1-1; 7 bases match TRBD1. From germline, CDR1 is MNHNS and CDR2 SASEGT. J was trimmed by 2 bases and V by 6 bases; bases with no gene match: 3. The CDR3 consists of 13 residues. Here the CDR3 DNA reads TGTGCCAGCAGCGGACAGGCAAACACTGAAGCTTTCTTT. Translating gives CASSGQANTEAFF.

This chain joins TRBV29-1 and TRBJ2-7, with a weak D call TRBD1 (6 bases). Germline V gene lookup returns CDR1 SQVTM and CDR2 ANQGSEA. The CDR3 runs to 14 residues. Trimming cost V 3 bases and J 2 bases, with 14 bases left between them. The CDR3 coding sequence is TGCAGCGTTGACAAGTCAGGGGAGCCCTACGAGCAGTACTTC. This codes for CSVDKSGEPYEQYF.